The 6 T cell receptor beta chains presented below share a single source sample, sequenced in a study of T cells in Graves' hyperthyroidism and ophthalmopathy. RNA transcripts gave rise to amplified TCR beta CDR3 regions. Primed by the HTBI set, a first-round RT-PCR was run on the TCR CDR3. TCRdb re-analysed the multiplex PCR reads in MiXCR, keeping a single row per CDR3 protein. This sample has fewer than 450,000 distinct CDR3 sequences, with roughly 17% found just once. The sequenced material came from blood. Receptors originate from a woman in her 30s with Graves' hyperthyroidism that later progressed to Graves' ophthalmopathy.

The rearrangement uses TRBV6-1 and TRBJ1-6, with 9 bases identical to TRBD1. Trimming cost V 5 bases and J 7 bases; bases outside gene matches: 3. There are 14 residues in the CDR3. The V gene's germline CDR1 is MNHNS and CDR2 SASEGT. The CDR3 DNA reads TGTGCCAGCAGTCGGACAGGGGCCAATTCACCCCTCCACTTT. Its translation is CASSRTGANSPLHF.

This clonotype was counted ten times or more. The chain joins TRBV27 to TRBJ2-4; D is unresolved. Germline V gene lookup returns CDR1 MNHEY and CDR2 SMNVEV (reference sequence). Trimming stripped 6 bases from V and 0 bases from J, with 15 bases between. The CDR3 is 16 amino acids. The CDR3 DNA is TGTGCCAGCAGCTCACAGTTCCTTCTAGCCAAAAACATTCAGTACTTC. Protein sequence: CASSSQFLLAKNIQYF.

At least ten counts were recorded for this clonotype. This chain links TRBV27 with TRBJ1-1; D not certain. Germline V gene lookup returns CDR1 MNHEY and CDR2 SMNVEV (reference sequence). CDR3 size: 15 residues. The V end lost 0 bases, the J end lost 5 bases, and 13 bases lay between the germline ends. CDR3 loop: CASSLSPTGATEAFF. CDR3 sequence (DNA): TGTGCCAGCAGTTTATCCCCAACGGGTGCGACTGAAGCTTTCTTT.

This clonotype was counted at least ten times. J is TRBJ2-5 and V is TRBV30, with 8 bases aligning to TRBD2. The CDR3 is 13 amino acids. Germline trimming cut 4 bases from V and 9 bases from J; bases unmatched to any gene: 10. Germline CDR1 and CDR2: GTSNPN and SVGIG (reference sequence). The CDR3 DNA sequence: TGTGCCTGGAATCCGGGACTAGACGTGCCCCAGTACTTC. As protein: CAWNPGLDVPQYF. The full variable domain, with the rest looked up from reference TRBV30 and TRBJ2-5, is SQTIHQWPATLVQPVGSPLSLECTVEGTSNPNLYWYRQAAGRGLQLLFYSVGIGQISSEVPQNLSASRPQDRQFILSSKKLLLSDSGFYLCAWNPGLDVPQYFGPGTRLLVL.

The chain combines TRBV2 with TRBJ2-7, with TRBD2 matching over 15 bases. Germline CDR1 SNHLY, CDR2 FYNNEI. There are 17 residues in the CDR3. The V and J ends lost 6 bases and 0 bases, in that order; junction bases with no gene match: 6. The CDR3, as DNA: TGTGCCAGCAGCAGGACTAGCGGGAGGGTGAACTCCTACGAGCAGTACTTC. It translates to CASSRTSGRVNSYEQYF. Using reference TRBV2 and TRBJ2-7 for the parts outside the CDR3, the full variable domain is EPEVTQTPSHQVTQMGQEVILRCVPISNHLYFYWYRQILGQKVEFLVSFYNNEISEKSEIFDDQFSVERPDGSNFTLKIRSTKLEDSAMYFCASSRTSGRVNSYEQYFGPGTRLTVT.

This clonotype was seen ten or more times. This chain links TRBV12-3 or TRBV12-4 with TRBJ2-3; D is uncertain. This CDR3 region has 14 residues. Trimming removed 6 bases from V and 0 bases from J, with 10 bases in between. The CDR3 loop reads CASRANPSTDTQYF. CDR3 sequence (DNA): TGTGCCAGCAGAGCAAACCCTAGCACAGATACGCAGTATTTT.